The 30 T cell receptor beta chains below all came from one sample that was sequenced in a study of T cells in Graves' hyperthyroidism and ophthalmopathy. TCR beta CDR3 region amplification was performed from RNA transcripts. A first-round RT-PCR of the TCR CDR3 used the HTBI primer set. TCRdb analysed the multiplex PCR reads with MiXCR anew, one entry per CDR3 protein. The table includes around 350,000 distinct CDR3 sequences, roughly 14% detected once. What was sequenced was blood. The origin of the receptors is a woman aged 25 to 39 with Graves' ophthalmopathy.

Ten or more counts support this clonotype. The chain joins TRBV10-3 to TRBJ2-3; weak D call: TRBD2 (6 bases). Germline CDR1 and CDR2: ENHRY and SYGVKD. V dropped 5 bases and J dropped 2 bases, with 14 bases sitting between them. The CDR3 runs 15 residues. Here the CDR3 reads CAISPLGEATDTQYF. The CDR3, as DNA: TGTGCCATCAGTCCACTAGGGGAGGCCACAGATACGCAGTATTTT.

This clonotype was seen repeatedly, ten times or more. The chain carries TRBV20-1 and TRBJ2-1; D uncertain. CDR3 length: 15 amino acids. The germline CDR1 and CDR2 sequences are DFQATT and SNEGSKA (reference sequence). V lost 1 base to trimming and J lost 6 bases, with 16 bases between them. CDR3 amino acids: CSARGRPLGVNEQFF. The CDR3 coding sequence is TGCAGTGCTAGAGGCCGCCCGCTCGGTGTCAATGAGCAGTTCTTC.

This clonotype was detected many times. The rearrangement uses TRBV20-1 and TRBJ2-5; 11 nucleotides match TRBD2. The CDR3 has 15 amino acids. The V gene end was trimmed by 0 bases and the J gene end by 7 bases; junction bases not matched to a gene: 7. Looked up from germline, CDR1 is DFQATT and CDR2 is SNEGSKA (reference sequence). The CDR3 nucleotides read TGCAGTGCTAGAGATGGTAGCGGGGGGGCCGGGACCCAGTACTTC. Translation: CSARDGSGGAGTQYF.

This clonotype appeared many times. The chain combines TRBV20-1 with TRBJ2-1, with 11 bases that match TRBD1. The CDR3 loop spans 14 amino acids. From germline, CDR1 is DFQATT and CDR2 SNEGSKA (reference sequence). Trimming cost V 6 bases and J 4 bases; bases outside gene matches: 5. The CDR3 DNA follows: TGCAGTGCCACAGGACAGGGGGCGTACAATGAGCAGTTCTTC. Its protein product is CSATGQGAYNEQFF.

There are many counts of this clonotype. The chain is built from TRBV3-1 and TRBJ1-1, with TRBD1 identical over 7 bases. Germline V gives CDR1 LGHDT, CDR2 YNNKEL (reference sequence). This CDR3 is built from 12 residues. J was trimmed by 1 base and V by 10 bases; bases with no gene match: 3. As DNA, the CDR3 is TGTGCCACCAGGGGGTCGAACACTGAAGCTTTCTTT. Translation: CATRGSNTEAFF.

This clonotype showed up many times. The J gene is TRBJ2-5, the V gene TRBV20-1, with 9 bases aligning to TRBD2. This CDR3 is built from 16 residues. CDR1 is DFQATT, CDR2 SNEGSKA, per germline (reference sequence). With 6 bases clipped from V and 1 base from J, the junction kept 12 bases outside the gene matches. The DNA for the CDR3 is TGCAGTGCACGCCCATCTACAGCGGGGGGCCAAGAGACCCAGTACTTC. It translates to CSARPSTAGGQETQYF.

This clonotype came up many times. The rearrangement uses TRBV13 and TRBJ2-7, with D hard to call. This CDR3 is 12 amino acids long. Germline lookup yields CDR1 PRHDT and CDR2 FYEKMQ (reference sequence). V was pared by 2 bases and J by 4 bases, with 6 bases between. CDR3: CASSLNGYEQYF. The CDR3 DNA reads TGTGCCAGCAGCTTAAATGGGTACGAGCAGTACTTC.

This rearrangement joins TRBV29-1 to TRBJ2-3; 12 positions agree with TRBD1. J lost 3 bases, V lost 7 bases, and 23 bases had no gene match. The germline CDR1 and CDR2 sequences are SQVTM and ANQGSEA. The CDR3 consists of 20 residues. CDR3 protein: CSAHFIRSGTGGLLTDTQYF. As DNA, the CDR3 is TGCAGCGCCCACTTTATAAGATCCGGGACAGGGGGCTTGTTGACAGATACGCAGTATTTT.

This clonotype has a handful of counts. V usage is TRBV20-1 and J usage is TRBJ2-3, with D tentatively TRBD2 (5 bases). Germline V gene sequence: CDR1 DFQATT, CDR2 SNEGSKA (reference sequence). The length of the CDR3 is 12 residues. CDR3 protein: CSVVGGSDTQYF. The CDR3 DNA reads TGCAGCGTTGTTGGCGGGTCAGATACGCAGTATTTT.

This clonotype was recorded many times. The CDR3 nucleotides are TGTGCCACCGCGGGGGGGATTCAGTTCTTC. Protein: CATAGGIQFF. V usage is TRBV2 and J usage is TRBJ2-1; 9 positions agree with TRBD2. V dropped 10 bases and J dropped 13; count of bases not matched to a gene: 5. This CDR3 has 10 amino acids. CDR1 is SNHLY, CDR2 FYNNEI, per germline.

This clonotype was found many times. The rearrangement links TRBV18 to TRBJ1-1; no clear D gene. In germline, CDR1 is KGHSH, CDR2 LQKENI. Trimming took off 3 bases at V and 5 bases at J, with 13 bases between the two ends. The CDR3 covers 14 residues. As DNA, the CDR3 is TGTGCCAGCTCACCTTTACCGGGAGGGACTGAAGCTTTCTTT. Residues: CASSPLPGGTEAFF.

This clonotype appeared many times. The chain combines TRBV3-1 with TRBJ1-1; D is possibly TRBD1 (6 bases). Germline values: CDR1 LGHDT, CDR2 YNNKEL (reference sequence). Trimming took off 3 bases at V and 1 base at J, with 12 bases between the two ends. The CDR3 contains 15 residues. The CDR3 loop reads CASSQVGGRNTEAFF. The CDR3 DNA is TGTGCCAGCAGCCAGGTGGGGGGCCGGAACACTGAAGCTTTCTTT.

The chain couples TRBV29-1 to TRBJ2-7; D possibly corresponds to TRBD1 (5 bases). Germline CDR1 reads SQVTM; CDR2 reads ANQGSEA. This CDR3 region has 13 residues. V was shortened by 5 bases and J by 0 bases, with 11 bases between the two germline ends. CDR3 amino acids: CSVRRANSYEQYF. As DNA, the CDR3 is TGCAGCGTTCGCAGGGCGAACTCCTACGAGCAGTACTTC.

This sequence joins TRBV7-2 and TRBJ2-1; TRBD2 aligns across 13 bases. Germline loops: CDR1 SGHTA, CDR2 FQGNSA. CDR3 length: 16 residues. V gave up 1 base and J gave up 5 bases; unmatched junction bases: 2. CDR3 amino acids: CASSLELAGGDNEQFF. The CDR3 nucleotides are TGTGCCAGCAGCTTAGAACTAGCGGGGGGGGACAATGAGCAGTTCTTC.

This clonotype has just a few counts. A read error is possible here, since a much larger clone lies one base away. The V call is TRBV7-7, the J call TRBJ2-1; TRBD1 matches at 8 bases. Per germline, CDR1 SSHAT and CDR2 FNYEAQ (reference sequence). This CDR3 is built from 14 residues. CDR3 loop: CASSHQDRAREQFF. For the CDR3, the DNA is TGTGCTAGCAGTCATCAGGACAGGGCTCGTGAGCAGTTCTTC.

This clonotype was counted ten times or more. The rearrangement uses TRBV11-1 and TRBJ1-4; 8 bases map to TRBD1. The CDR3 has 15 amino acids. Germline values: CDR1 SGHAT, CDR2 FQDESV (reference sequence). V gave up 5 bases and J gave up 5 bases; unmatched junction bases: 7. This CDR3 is CASSRGQGVNEKLFF. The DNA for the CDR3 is TGTGCCAGCAGCCGCGGACAGGGCGTAAATGAAAAACTGTTTTTT.

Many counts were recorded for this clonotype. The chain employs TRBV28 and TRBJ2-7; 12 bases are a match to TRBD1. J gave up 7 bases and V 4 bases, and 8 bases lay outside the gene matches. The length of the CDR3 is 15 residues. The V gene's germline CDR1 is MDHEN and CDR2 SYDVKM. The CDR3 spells CASSYPGTGGLEQYF. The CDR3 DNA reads TGTGCCAGCAGTTATCCCGGGACAGGGGGCTTAGAGCAGTACTTC. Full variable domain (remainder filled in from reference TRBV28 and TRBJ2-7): DVKVTQSSRYLVKRTGEKVFLECVQDMDHENMFWYRQDPGLGLRLIYFSYDVKMKEKGDIPEGYSVSREKKERFSLILESASTNQTSMYLCASSYPGTGGLEQYFGPGTRLTVT.

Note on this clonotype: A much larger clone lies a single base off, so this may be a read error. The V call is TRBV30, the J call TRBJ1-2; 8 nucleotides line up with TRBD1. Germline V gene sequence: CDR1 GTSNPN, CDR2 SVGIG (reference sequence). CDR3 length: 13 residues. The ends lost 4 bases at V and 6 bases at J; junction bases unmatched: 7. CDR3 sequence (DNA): TGTGCCTGGAAACGGACAGGGACAGATGGCTACACCTTC. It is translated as CAWKRTGTDGYTF.

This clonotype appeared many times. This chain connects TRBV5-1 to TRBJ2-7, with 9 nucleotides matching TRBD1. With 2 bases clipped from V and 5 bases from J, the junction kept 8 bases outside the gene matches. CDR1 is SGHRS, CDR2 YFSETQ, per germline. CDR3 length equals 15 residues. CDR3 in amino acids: CASSFLQGASDEQYF. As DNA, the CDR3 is TGCGCCAGCAGCTTCTTACAGGGGGCTAGCGACGAGCAGTACTTC.

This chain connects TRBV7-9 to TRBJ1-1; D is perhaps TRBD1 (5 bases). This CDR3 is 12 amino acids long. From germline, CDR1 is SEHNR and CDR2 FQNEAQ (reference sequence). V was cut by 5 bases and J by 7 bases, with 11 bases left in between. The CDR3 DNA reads TGTGCCAGCAGCGAGGCGGGGGTTGAAGCTTTCTTT. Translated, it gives CASSEAGVEAFF.

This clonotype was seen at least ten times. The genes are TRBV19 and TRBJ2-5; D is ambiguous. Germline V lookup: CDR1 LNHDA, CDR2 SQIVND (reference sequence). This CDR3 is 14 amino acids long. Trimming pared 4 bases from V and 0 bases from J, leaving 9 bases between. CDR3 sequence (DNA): TGTGCCAGTAGTAACCCTCCGGACCAAGAGACCCAGTACTTC. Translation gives CASSNPPDQETQYF. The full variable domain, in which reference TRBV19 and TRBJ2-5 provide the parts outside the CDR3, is DGGITQSPKYLFRKEGQNVTLSCEQNLNHDAMYWYRQDPGQGLRLIYYSQIVNDFQKGDIAEGYSVSREKKESFPLTVTSAQKNPTAFYLCASSNPPDQETQYFGPGTRLLVL.

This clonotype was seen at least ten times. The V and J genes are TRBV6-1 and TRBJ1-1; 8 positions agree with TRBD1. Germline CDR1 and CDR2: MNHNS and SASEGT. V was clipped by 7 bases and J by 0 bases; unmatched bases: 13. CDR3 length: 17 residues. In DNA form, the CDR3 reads TGTGCCAGCATCATATCAGGGGGCGCTTTTCTGAACACTGAAGCTTTCTTT. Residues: CASIISGGAFLNTEAFF.

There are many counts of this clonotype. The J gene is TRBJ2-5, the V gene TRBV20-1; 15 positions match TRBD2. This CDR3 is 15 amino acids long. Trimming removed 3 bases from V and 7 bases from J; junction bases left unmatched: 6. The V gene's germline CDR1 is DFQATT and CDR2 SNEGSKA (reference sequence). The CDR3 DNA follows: TGCAGTGCTAGCGAAGGACTAGCGGGGGGGGGGACCCAGTACTTC. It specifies CSASEGLAGGGTQYF.

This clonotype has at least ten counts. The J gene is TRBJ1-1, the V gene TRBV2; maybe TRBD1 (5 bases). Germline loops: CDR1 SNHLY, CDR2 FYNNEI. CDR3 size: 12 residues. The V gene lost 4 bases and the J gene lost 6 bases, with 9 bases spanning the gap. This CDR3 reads CASSAGGAEAFF. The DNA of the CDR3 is TGTGCCAGCAGTGCGGGGGGTGCTGAAGCTTTCTTT.

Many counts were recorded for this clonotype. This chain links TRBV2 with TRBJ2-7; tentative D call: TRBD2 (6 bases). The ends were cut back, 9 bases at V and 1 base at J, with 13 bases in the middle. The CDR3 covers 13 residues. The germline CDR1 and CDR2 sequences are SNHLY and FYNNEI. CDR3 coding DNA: TGTGCCAGTTGGACGGGAGCGTCCTACGAGCAGTACTTC. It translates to CASWTGASYEQYF.

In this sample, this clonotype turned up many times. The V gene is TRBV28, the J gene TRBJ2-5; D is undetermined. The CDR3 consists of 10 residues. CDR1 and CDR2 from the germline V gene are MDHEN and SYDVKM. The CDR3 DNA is TGTCTTAGGCCGCAAGAGACCCAGTACTTC. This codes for CLRPQETQYF. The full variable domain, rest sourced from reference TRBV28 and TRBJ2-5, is DVKVTQSSRYLVKRTGEKVFLECVQDMDHENMFWYRQDPGLGLRLIYFSYDVKMKEKGDIPEGYSVSREKKERFSLILESASTNQTSMYLCLRPQETQYFGPGTRLLVL.

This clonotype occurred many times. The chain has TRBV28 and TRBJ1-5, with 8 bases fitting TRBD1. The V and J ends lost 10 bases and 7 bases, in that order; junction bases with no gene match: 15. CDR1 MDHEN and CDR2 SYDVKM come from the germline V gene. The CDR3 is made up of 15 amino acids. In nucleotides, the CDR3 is TGTGCCACCAAAACCCAGGGGACAGGTGGGCAGCCCCAGCATTTT. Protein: CATKTQGTGGQPQHF.

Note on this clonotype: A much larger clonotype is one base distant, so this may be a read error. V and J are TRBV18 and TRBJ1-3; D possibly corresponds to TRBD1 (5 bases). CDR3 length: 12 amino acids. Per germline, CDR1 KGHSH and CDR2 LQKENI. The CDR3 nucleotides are TGTGCCGGCTCACCACCGGGGGACACCATATATTTT. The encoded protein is CAGSPPGDTIYF. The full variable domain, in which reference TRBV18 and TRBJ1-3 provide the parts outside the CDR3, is NAGVMQNPRHLVRRRGQEARLRCSPMKGHSHVYWYRQLPEEGLKFMVYLQKENIIDESGMPKERFSAEFPKEGPSILRIQQVVRGDSAAYFCAGSPPGDTIYFGEGSWLTVV.

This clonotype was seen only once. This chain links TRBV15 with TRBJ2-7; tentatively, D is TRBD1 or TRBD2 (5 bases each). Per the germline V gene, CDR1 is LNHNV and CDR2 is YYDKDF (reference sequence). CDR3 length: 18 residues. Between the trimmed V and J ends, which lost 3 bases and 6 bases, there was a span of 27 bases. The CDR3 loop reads CATSRTQPIRGSGSEQYF. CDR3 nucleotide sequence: TGTGCCACCAGCAGGACGCAACCGATACGGGGCAGTGGATCCGAGCAGTACTTC.

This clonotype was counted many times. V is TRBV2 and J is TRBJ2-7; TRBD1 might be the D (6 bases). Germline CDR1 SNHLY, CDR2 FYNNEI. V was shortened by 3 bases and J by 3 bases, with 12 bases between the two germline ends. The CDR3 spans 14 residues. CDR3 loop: CASSERPGDYEQYF. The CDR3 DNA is TGTGCCAGCAGTGAGCGGCCAGGGGACTACGAGCAGTACTTC.